A selection of T cell receptor beta chains follows, all from one sample in a study of T cell responses to AZD1222 COVID-19 vaccine. Profiling relied on immunoSEQ multiplex PCR, and the TCRdb table lists in-frame clones only, not all of them. The data contain some 130,000 clones, nearly 95% of them seen just once; the ten biggest clones take up about 1%. Sequenced material: peripheral blood, taken on day 0 of AZD1222 vaccination. These receptor sequences come from an adult in good health. Each CDR3 is given with its conserved first and last residue. The D gene is left open where the match is weak. For some rows the clone size is stated as once, few or many, or as a class when expanded; others skip it.

TRBJ1-2	.	TRBV5-6	.	TGTGCCAGCACCCTAGACTTTTCAGGCTATGGCTACACCTTC	CASTLDFSGYGYTF
TRBJ2-7	.	TRBV6-2/TRBV6-3	.	TGTGCCAGCAGTGCCCTGGGGGAGCAGTACTTC	CASSALGEQYF
TRBJ2-5	TRBD1	TRBV5-6	.	TGTGCCAGCAGCTTGAGTAGACAGGGGGCGGAGGGAGAGACCCAGTACTTC	CASSLSRQGAEGETQYF
TRBJ1-2	.	TRBV4-1	.	TGCGCCAGCAGCCAAGGGATCGATGGCTACACCTTC	CASSQGIDGYTF
TRBJ1-2	.	TRBV19	.	TGTGCCAGTAGTATCCGGCAGAACTATGGCTACACCTTC	CASSIRQNYGYTF
TRBJ1-1	.	TRBV12-5	.	TGTGCTAGTGGTTTGGTATTGGGGACGCGGAACACTGAAGCTTTCTTT	CASGLVLGTRNTEAFF
TRBJ1-4	.	TRBV11-2	.	TGTGCCAGCAGCTCTAGAGGAGTTACTAATGAAAAACTGTTTTTT	CASSSRGVTNEKLFF
TRBJ2-3	TRBD1	TRBV12-5	.	TGTGCTAGTGGTTTGGCCCTTAGACAGGGCCCAGATACGCAGTATTTT	CASGLALRQGPDTQYF
TRBJ2-5	.	TRBV24-1	.	TGTGCCACCAGTGATTCCGGGTACGAGACCCAGTACTTC	CATSDSGYETQYF
TRBJ1-1	.	TRBV7-8	.	TGTGCCAGCAGCTTAGCGGAGATGAACACTGAAGCTTTCTTT	CASSLAEMNTEAFF
TRBJ1-5	.	TRBV5-6	.	TGTGCCAGCAGCTTAGGGCCGGGGGAACAGCCCCAGCATTTT	CASSLGPGEQPQHF
TRBJ1-6	TRBD1	TRBV3-1/TRBV3-2	.	TGTGCCAGCAGCCTGGGACAGGGGGCACATAATTCACCCCTCCACTTT	CASSLGQGAHNSPLHF
TRBJ1-2	.	TRBV6-5	.	TGTGCCAGCAGTTACGCCGGTGGCTCCTATGGCTACACCTTC	CASSYAGGSYGYTF
TRBJ1-2	TRBD1	TRBV5-1	.	TGCGCCAGCAGCACAGGGGGCCAAAACTATGGCTACACCTTC	CASSTGGQNYGYTF
TRBJ1-4	.	TRBV5-6	.	TGTGCCAGCAGCAGTGGCCCAGGGACGGCCCGGGAAAAACTGTTTTTT	CASSSGPGTAREKLFF
TRBJ1-1	.	TRBV7-3	.	TGTGCCAGCAGCTCCACAGGGAACACTGAAGCTTTCTTT	CASSSTGNTEAFF
TRBJ1-2	.	TRBV5-8	.	TGTGCCAGCAGCTTGTCTACCGGATACTATGGCTACACCTTC	CASSLSTGYYGYTF
TRBJ2-5	.	TRBV2	.	TGTGCCAGCAGTGAGGGAGGAGCCTACCGTGGGTCCCAGTACTTC	CASSEGGAYRGSQYF
TRBJ1-4	.	TRBV7-2	.	TGTGCCAGCAGCTCGACAGATCTCGGTGAAAAACTGTTTTTT	CASSSTDLGEKLFF
TRBJ1-4	.	TRBV30	.	TGTGCCTGGAGTCGCCCGACAGAACCAGGAGAAAAACTGTTTTTT	CAWSRPTEPGEKLFF
TRBJ1-1	TRBD1	TRBV5-4	.	TGTGCCAGCAGCCCGGGAGGGACAGGGAACACTGAAGCTTTCTTT	CASSPGGTGNTEAFF
TRBJ1-6	.	TRBV6-5	once	TGTGCCAGCACCCAGTCCGGGAGGACTTCACCCCTCCACTTT	CASTQSGRTSPLHF
TRBJ1-1	.	TRBV9	once	TGTGCCAGCAGCGTAGGTCCGGAATTGAACACTGAAGCTTTCTTT	CASSVGPELNTEAFF
TRBJ1-2	.	TRBV5-5	.	TGTGCCAGCAGCCCTACAGGGACTTCTAACTATGGCTACACCTTC	CASSPTGTSNYGYTF
TRBJ1-1	.	TRBV7-9	.	TGTGCCAGCAGCTTAATCTTGGAGGGGGATACTTTCTTT	CASSLILEGDTFF
TRBJ2-1	TRBD2	TRBV7-8	.	TGTGCCAGCAGCTTCCCTGGACTAGCGGGGGCCACCAGCTCCTACAATGAGCAGTTCTTC	CASSFPGLAGATSSYNEQFF
TRBJ1-1	TRBD1	TRBV10-3	.	TGTGCCATCAATCAGGGGGGGACTGAAGCTTTCTTT	CAINQGGTEAFF
TRBJ2-1	TRBD1	TRBV27	.	TGTGCCAGACAGGGGGAAGACAATGAGCAGTTCTTC	CARQGEDNEQFF
TRBJ2-7	TRBD1	TRBV18	.	TGTGCCAGCTCACCCGGGACAGGGCGCGAGCAGTACTTC	CASSPGTGREQYF
TRBJ1-2	.	TRBV30	.	TGTGCCTGGAGGCGACAGGTCATCGGCTACACCTTC	CAWRRQVIGYTF
TRBJ1-1	TRBD1	TRBV7-9	.	TGTGCCAGCAGCTTTGACAGGGGGAATGAAGCTTTCTTT	CASSFDRGNEAFF
TRBJ1-4	.	TRBV5-4	.	TGTGCCAGCAGCCATTCCGGGGCCCTGGATACTAATGAAAAACTGTTTTTT	CASSHSGALDTNEKLFF
TRBJ1-1	.	TRBV19	.	TGTGCCAGTAGTAGTGAAAGGGGCACTGAAGCTTTCTTT	CASSSERGTEAFF
TRBJ1-1	.	TRBV6-5	once	TGTGCCAGCAGTTACGATTCGGGGACTGAAGCTTTCTTT	CASSYDSGTEAFF
TRBJ2-3	.	TRBV10-1	once	TGCGCCAGCAGTGACAGGGCCGATACGCAGTATTTT	CASSDRADTQYF
TRBJ1-1	TRBD1	TRBV5-1	.	TGCGCCAGCAGTTGGGATCGGACAGGGAACACGAAAACTGAAGCTTTCTTT	CASSWDRTGNTKTEAFF
TRBJ2-1	.	TRBV10-3	few	TGTGCCATCAGTGAGTCGAAGGGGAAGGTCAACAATGAGCAGTTCTTC	CAISESKGKVNNEQFF
TRBJ2-3	.	TRBV3-1/TRBV3-2	.	TGTGCCAGCAGCCAAGATTATGGATATCTGACAGATACGCAGTATTTT	CASSQDYGYLTDTQYF
TRBJ2-3	.	TRBV18	.	TGTGCCAGCTCACCTCTGGGGACAGATACGCAGTATTTT	CASSPLGTDTQYF
TRBJ2-3	.	TRBV6-2/TRBV6-3	.	TGTGCCAGCAGTTACTTGGATACGCAGTATTTT	CASSYLDTQYF
TRBJ1-4	.	TRBV5-1	.	TGCGCCAGCAGCCAGGAGGCTAATGAAAAACTGTTTTTT	CASSQEANEKLFF
TRBJ1-5	TRBD1	TRBV5-1	once	TGCGCCAGCAGGCCAGGGGGAACTTATAGCAATCAGCCCCAGCATTTT	CASRPGGTYSNQPQHF
TRBJ1-2	TRBD1	TRBV4-1	.	TGCGCCAGCAGCCAGGCTCCCCGGGACAGGGGGCTTCGGGTTGGCTACACCTTC	CASSQAPRDRGLRVGYTF
TRBJ1-2	.	TRBV5-6	.	TGTGCCAGCAAGCAGGGTACAGGCTATGGCTACACCTTC	CASKQGTGYGYTF
TRBJ2-5	.	TRBV27	once	TGTGCCAGCGGATCATGGGGGGGCGGAATACAAGAGACCCAGTACTTC	CASGSWGGGIQETQYF
TRBJ1-1	.	TRBV4-2	.	TGTGCCAGCAGCCAAGGTGGGGACGCGAACACTGAAGCTTTCTTT	CASSQGGDANTEAFF
TRBJ2-3	TRBD2	TRBV13	.	TGTGCCAGCAGCCGGGGAGGGCTTCCCACAGATACGCAGTATTTT	CASSRGGLPTDTQYF
TRBJ1-1	.	TRBV6-1	once	TGTGCCAGCAGTGAAGTCATAGGCAGGGCCGCCGCTGAAGCTTTCTTT	CASSEVIGRAAAEAFF
TRBJ1-1	TRBD1	TRBV10-1	.	TGCGCCAGTTCCCGGGACAGAAGAAACACTGAAGCTTTCTTT	CASSRDRRNTEAFF
TRBJ2-3	.	TRBV6-4	.	TGTGCCAGCAGTGAAGGGGCAGGGGGCACAGATACGCAGTATTTT	CASSEGAGGTDTQYF
TRBJ2-2	.	TRBV7-9	.	TGTGCCAGCAGCTTAGTCAGGGACGCCGGGGAGCTGTTTTTT	CASSLVRDAGELFF
TRBJ1-2	TRBD1	TRBV6-6	.	TGTGCCAGCACCAGGGACAGGTCTGGCTACACCTTC	CASTRDRSGYTF
TRBJ2-7	TRBD1	TRBV18	.	TGTGCCAGCTCACCGGTGACAGGGACAACCTACGAGCAGTACTTC	CASSPVTGTTYEQYF
TRBJ1-4	.	TRBV5-1	.	TGCGCCAGCAGCTTGGAGGGGCTTAATGAAAAACTGTTTTTT	CASSLEGLNEKLFF